The 18 T cell receptor beta chains reported below all come from one sample, sequenced in a study of OX40 agonist ivuxolimab in advanced cancers. Clones were read by immunoSEQ multiplex PCR, and TCRdb kept only the in-frame ones, dropping some. The data hold fewer than 70,000 clones, with about 88% observed a single time. This material consisted of CD4+ or CD8+ T cells sorted from blood, taken in a trial of the OX40 agonist ivuxolimab. The receptor source for this set is an adult with an advanced solid tumor such as melanoma, head and neck, liver or kidney cancer.

The chain carries TRBV5-1 and TRBJ2-1; the D gene is possibly TRBD1 (5 bases). There are 11 residues in the CDR3. Germline-derived CDR1 and CDR2 are SGHRS and YFSETQ. V lost 3 bases and J lost 9, with 7 bases in between. CDR3 region: CASSSQGEQFF. Written as DNA, the CDR3 is TGCGCCAGCAGCTCTCAGGGTGAGCAGTTCTTC.

CDR3 protein: CASSIDGGYRGSGQPQHF. DNA for the CDR3: TGTGCCAGTAGTATAGATGGGGGATACCGGGGGTCGGGTCAGCCCCAGCATTTT. V usage is TRBV19 and J usage is TRBJ1-5, with D perhaps matching TRBD1 (5 bases). The CDR3 is 18 residues long. Trimming pared 0 bases from V and 6 bases from J, leaving 21 bases between. Germline lookup yields CDR1 LNHDA and CDR2 SQIVND (reference sequence).

The chain joins TRBV6-1 to TRBJ2-3; maybe TRBD1 (6 bases). This CDR3 has 15 amino acids. Trimming left V 4 bases short and J 3 bases short, with 14 bases between. CDR1 is MNHNS, CDR2 SASEGT, per germline. CDR3 loop: CASSGWGQGTDTQYF. The CDR3 DNA reads as TGTGCCAGCAGTGGGTGGGGGCAGGGGACAGATACGCAGTATTTT.

This chain joins TRBV7-2 and TRBJ1-1, with no clear D. This CDR3 has 11 residues. Germline CDR1 reads SGHTA; CDR2 reads FQGNSA. V lost 1 base and J 11 bases, leaving 8 bases between the germline ends. The CDR3 loop is CASSLGRVAFF. As DNA, the CDR3 is TGTGCCAGCAGCTTAGGTAGGGTTGCTTTCTTT.

The genes are TRBV5-1 and TRBJ1-1; 7 nucleotides line up with TRBD1. Germline CDR1 SGHRS, CDR2 YFSETQ. CDR3 length: 15 amino acids. V shed 3 bases, J shed 2 bases, and the junction held 7 bases outside the gene matches. CDR3 bases: TGCGCCAGCAGCTGGACCGGGACAGCTAACACTGAAGCTTTCTTT. Its translation: CASSWTGTANTEAFF.

The chain is built from TRBV2 and TRBJ1-2; the D gene is possibly TRBD1 (5 bases). V gave up 7 bases and J gave up 4 bases, with 16 bases separating them. This CDR3 is built from 14 residues. Germline CDR1 SNHLY, CDR2 FYNNEI. The CDR3 DNA reads as TGTGCCAGCAAGGTGGGGGAGTCCGGCTATGGCTACACCTTC. It translates to CASKVGESGYGYTF.

The chain uses TRBV6-5 and TRBJ1-5; TRBD1 aligns across 9 bases. V was clipped by 4 bases and J by 4 bases; unmatched bases: 2. This CDR3 has 14 residues. CDR1 is MNHEY and CDR2 is SVGAGI in the germline V gene. This CDR3 is CASSSDRGNQPQHF. The CDR3 DNA is TGTGCCAGCAGTTCCGACAGGGGGAATCAGCCCCAGCATTTT.

The chain is built from TRBV5-6 and TRBJ2-2, with D possibly called TRBD1 or TRBD2 (6 bases each). V was shortened by 4 bases and J by 1 base, with 8 bases between the two germline ends. The CDR3 is made up of 14 amino acids. The germline CDR1 and CDR2 sequences are SGHDT and YYEEEE. The CDR3 sequence is CASSKGGNTGELFF. In nucleotides, the CDR3 is TGTGCCAGCAGCAAGGGGGGGAACACCGGGGAGCTGTTTTTT.

This sequence joins TRBV10-3 and TRBJ1-2; the match to TRBD1 covers 10 bases. The V and J ends lost 2 bases and 11 bases, in that order; junction bases with no gene match: 11. The CDR3 contains 15 residues. CDR1 is ENHRY and CDR2 is SYGVKD in the germline V gene. CDR3 nucleotide sequence: TGTGCCATCAGTGAGAGAGACAGGGGGCAGATTGGGTACACCTTC. Protein: CAISERDRGQIGYTF.

V usage is TRBV7-2 and J usage is TRBJ1-1; maybe TRBD1 (5 bases). Per the germline V gene, CDR1 is SGHTA and CDR2 is FQGNSA. This CDR3 region has 13 residues. The ends were cut back, 6 bases at V and 4 bases at J, with 12 bases in the middle. The CDR3 sequence is CASRAEGSTEAFF. In nucleotides, the CDR3 is TGTGCCAGCAGAGCTGAGGGGAGCACTGAAGCTTTCTTT.

V and J are TRBV28 and TRBJ2-7; D is uncertain. This CDR3 is built from 15 residues. Germline-derived CDR1 and CDR2 are MDHEN and SYDVKM. The V end lost 2 bases, the J end lost 3 bases, and 14 bases lay between the germline ends. CDR3 nucleotide sequence: TGTGCCAGCAGTTTACCCCCGCCCGGCAGCTACGAGCAGTACTTC. It specifies CASSLPPPGSYEQYF.

The chain recombines TRBV5-4 with TRBJ2-7; D is perhaps TRBD2 (5 bases). Trimming removed 5 bases from V and 6 bases from J, with 18 bases in between. Germline assignment: CDR1 SGHNT and CDR2 YYREEE (reference sequence). The CDR3 runs to 14 residues. CDR3 sequence: CASSPDVEDGEQYF. The CDR3 DNA is TGTGCCAGCAGTCCCGACGTGGAGGATGGCGAGCAGTACTTC.

V usage is TRBV6-1 and J usage is TRBJ2-1, with D possibly being TRBD2 (5 bases). This CDR3 is 14 amino acids long. Germline assignment: CDR1 MNHNS and CDR2 SASEGT. V dropped 5 bases and J dropped 6 bases, with 14 bases sitting between them. The CDR3 reads CASSPRGSSNEQFF. The CDR3 nucleotides read TGTGCCAGCAGTCCTCGGGGAAGCAGCAATGAGCAGTTCTTC.

V gene TRBV6-5 combines with J gene TRBJ2-7; D remains ambiguous. V shed 10 bases and J shed 9 bases, with 25 bases lying between them. CDR1 is MNHEY, CDR2 SVGAGI, per germline. The CDR3 covers 14 residues. CDR3 coding DNA: TGTGCCACCTCCCCACGCGAGGCGGCTTATGGGCAGTACTTC. Its translation is CATSPREAAYGQYF.

This chain links TRBV6-6 with TRBJ1-1; D remains ambiguous. The CDR3 has 13 amino acids. V lost 2 bases to trimming and J lost 8 bases, with 12 bases between them. Germline CDR1 is MNHNY and CDR2 is SVGAGI (reference sequence). The CDR3, as DNA: TGTGCCAGCAGTTACGAGCTGGCCAGAGAAGCTTTCTTT. Its translation is CASSYELAREAFF.

The J gene is TRBJ1-1, the V gene TRBV28, with D perhaps matching TRBD1 (6 bases). Trimming shortened V by 1 base and J by 0 bases, and 9 bases separated the two germline ends. The CDR3 loop spans 15 amino acids. CDR1 is MDHEN and CDR2 is SYDVKM in the germline V gene. CDR3 nucleotide sequence: TGTGCCAGCAGTTTATCTAAGGGGGTGAACACTGAAGCTTTCTTT. It translates to CASSLSKGVNTEAFF.

The V gene is TRBV18, the J gene TRBJ1-4, with TRBD1 matching 10 bases. Trimming at V came to 5 bases and at J to 8 bases, leaving 5 bases not matched to a gene. The CDR3 totals 14 residues. Germline assignment: CDR1 KGHSH and CDR2 LQKENI. CDR3 sequence: CASSSDRGNEKLFF. CDR3 nucleotide sequence: TGTGCCAGCTCATCGGACAGGGGGAACGAAAAACTGTTTTTT.

This clone came up a few times. V gene TRBV7-2 combines with J gene TRBJ2-7; a possible D gene is TRBD2 (6 bases). Germline V CDR1 and CDR2: SGHTA, FQGNSA. V lost 0 bases and J 1 base, leaving 13 bases between the germline ends. The CDR3 runs 16 residues. The CDR3 DNA sequence: TGTGCCAGCAGCTTAGCTTCCGGGGGTTTATCCTACGAGCAGTACTTC. Translation gives CASSLASGGLSYEQYF. Using reference TRBV7-2 and TRBJ2-7 for the parts outside the CDR3, the full variable domain is GAGVSQSPSNKVTEKGKDVELRCDPISGHTALYWYRQSLGQGLEFLIYFQGNSAPDKSGLPSDRFSAERTGGSVSTLTIQRTQQEDSAVYLCASSLASGGLSYEQYFGPGTRLTVT.